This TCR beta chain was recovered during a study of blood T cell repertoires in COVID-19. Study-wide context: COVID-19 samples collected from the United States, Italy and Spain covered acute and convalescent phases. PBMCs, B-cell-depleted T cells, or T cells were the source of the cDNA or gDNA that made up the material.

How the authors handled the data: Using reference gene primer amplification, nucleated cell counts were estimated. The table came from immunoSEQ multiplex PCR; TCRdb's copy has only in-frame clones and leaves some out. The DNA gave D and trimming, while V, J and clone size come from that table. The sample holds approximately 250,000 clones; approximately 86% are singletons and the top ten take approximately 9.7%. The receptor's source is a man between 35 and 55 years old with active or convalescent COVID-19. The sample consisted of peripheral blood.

CDR3 loop: CASSQGQDSGNTIYF. Here the CDR3 DNA reads TGTGCCAGCAGCCAAGGACAGGACTCTGGAAACACCATATATTTT. This chain links TRBV7-9 with TRBJ1-3; 7 bases map to TRBD1. The junction had 4 bases not matched to a gene; V was cut back by 5 bases and J by 0 bases. CDR1 is SEHNR and CDR2 is FQNEAQ in the germline V gene (reference sequence). The CDR3 extends over 15 amino acids. Variable domain in full (rest from reference TRBV7-9 and TRBJ1-3): DTGVSQNPRHKITKRGQNVTFRCDPISEHNRLYWYRQTLGQGPEFLTYFQNEAQLEKSRLLSDRFSAERPKGSFSTLEIQRTEQGDSAMYLCASSQGQDSGNTIYFGEGSWLTVV.